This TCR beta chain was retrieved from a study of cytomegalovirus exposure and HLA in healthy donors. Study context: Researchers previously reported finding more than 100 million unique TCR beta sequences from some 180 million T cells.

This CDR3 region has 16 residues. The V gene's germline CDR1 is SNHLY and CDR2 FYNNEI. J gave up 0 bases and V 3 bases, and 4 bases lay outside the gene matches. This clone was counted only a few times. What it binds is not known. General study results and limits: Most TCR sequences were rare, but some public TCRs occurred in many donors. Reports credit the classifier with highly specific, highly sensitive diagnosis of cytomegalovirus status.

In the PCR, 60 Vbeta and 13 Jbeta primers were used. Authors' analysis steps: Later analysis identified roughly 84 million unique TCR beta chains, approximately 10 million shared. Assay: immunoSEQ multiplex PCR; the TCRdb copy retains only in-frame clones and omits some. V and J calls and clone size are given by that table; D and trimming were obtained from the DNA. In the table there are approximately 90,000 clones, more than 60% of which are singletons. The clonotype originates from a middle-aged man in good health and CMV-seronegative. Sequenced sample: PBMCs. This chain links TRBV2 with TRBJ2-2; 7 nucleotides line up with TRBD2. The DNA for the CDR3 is TGTGCCAGCAGTGACTCGGGGGGACCGAACACCGGGGAGCTGTTTTTT. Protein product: CASSDSGGPNTGELFF.